The 18 T cell receptor beta chains listed next were all sequenced from one sample in a study of blood T cell repertoires in COVID-19. Using immunoSEQ multiplex PCR, the repertoire was profiled, and TCRdb retains in-frame clones only, with some absent. The repertoire consists of 300,000 to 450,000 clones, with 85% occurring once and the leading ten covering roughly 3.6%. The sample taken for sequencing was peripheral blood. The receptors were gathered from a woman under 30 with acute or convalescent COVID-19.

The CDR3 reads CASSDRGTGGYTF. The CDR3 bases are TGCGCCAGCAGCGATCGGGGGACGGGCGGCTACACCTTC. This sequence joins TRBV5-1 and TRBJ1-2; D may be TRBD1 (5 bases). The CDR3 runs to 13 residues. Trimming removed 4 bases from V and 8 bases from J, with 15 bases in between. Germline CDR1 and CDR2: SGHRS and YFSETQ.

V is TRBV28 and J is TRBJ1-4, with 7 nucleotides matching TRBD1. The CDR3 is made up of 14 amino acids. Germline V CDR1 and CDR2: MDHEN, SYDVKM. V lost 5 bases to trimming and J lost 6 bases; unmatched junction nucleotides: 6. In nucleotides, the CDR3 is TGTGCCAGCAGTGTTGGGACAGCGGATGAAAAACTGTTTTTT. It is translated as CASSVGTADEKLFF.

The V gene is TRBV21-1, the J gene TRBJ2-7; TRBD2, the table's D call, was not compared with the DNA. TRBV21-1 is annotated as a pseudogene. There are 16 residues in the CDR3. CDR3 coding DNA: TGTGCCAGCAGCGCCCGACTAGCGGGAGAATCCTACGAGCAGTACTTC. This gives the protein CASSARLAGESYEQYF.

The chain couples TRBV19 to TRBJ2-3, with 7 bases aligning to TRBD1. The CDR3 is 14 residues long. The germline gives CDR1 LNHDA, CDR2 SQIVND (reference sequence). The ends lost 7 bases at V and 3 bases at J; junction bases unmatched: 7. Here the CDR3 DNA reads TGTGCCAGTACCCTAGGACAGGAAACAGATACGCAGTATTTT. Protein sequence: CASTLGQETDTQYF. The whole variable domain, filled in from reference TRBV19 and TRBJ2-3, reads DGGITQSPKYLFRKEGQNVTLSCEQNLNHDAMYWYRQDPGQGLRLIYYSQIVNDFQKGDIAEGYSVSREKKESFPLTVTSAQKNPTAFYLCASTLGQETDTQYFGPGTRLTVL.

The chain couples TRBV19 to TRBJ1-2, with a possible D match to TRBD1 (6 bases). V shed 1 base and J shed 2 bases, with 11 bases lying between them. Germline assignment: CDR1 LNHDA and CDR2 SQIVND (reference sequence). The length of the CDR3 is 15 residues. CDR3 in DNA: TGTGCCAGTAGTATAGTCTGGACAGAAAACTATGGCTACACCTTC. Its protein product is CASSIVWTENYGYTF.

The V call is TRBV7-8, the J call TRBJ1-6, with 9 positions matching TRBD1. This CDR3 has 15 residues. Germline V gives CDR1 SGHVS, CDR2 FQNEAQ. With V trimmed by 4 bases and J by 6 bases, 4 bases remained unmatched. CDR3 DNA: TGTGCCAGCAGCTCCCTGACAGGGGGTAATTCACCCCTCCACTTT. Its protein is CASSSLTGGNSPLHF.

The chain is built from TRBV5-1 and TRBJ2-7, with 9 bases identical to TRBD1. CDR1 and CDR2 (germline): SGHRS, YFSETQ. Losses at the gene ends were 3 bases for V and 6 bases for J; bases not matched to a gene: 16. The CDR3 has 17 residues. CDR3 sequence (DNA): TGCGCCAGCAGCTACCTACCCGGGACAGGGTTCGAATTCGAGCAGTACTTC. This encodes CASSYLPGTGFEFEQYF.

The chain recombines TRBV11-1 with TRBJ1-1, with D possibly matching TRBD1 (5 bases). Germline V gives CDR1 SGHAT, CDR2 FQDESV (reference sequence). Trimming shortened V by 1 base and J by 7 bases, and 7 bases separated the two germline ends. This CDR3 comprises 12 residues. The CDR3: CASSLEGLEAFF. The CDR3 nucleotides read TGTGCCAGCAGCTTAGAGGGACTTGAAGCTTTCTTT.

This sequence joins TRBV27 and TRBJ2-5; the match to TRBD1 covers 9 bases. CDR3 length equals 17 residues. The ends lost 6 bases at V and 5 bases at J; junction bases unmatched: 16. CDR1 MNHEY and CDR2 SMNVEV come from the germline V gene (reference sequence). The CDR3 DNA reads TGTGCCAGCAGCCCCCTCAGGGACAGGGTTTTGAAGGAGACCCAGTACTTC. It codes for CASSPLRDRVLKETQYF.

A note on this clone: Other DNA sequences in the sample encode the same CDR3. V and J are TRBV5-1 and TRBJ1-4; D is undetermined. The CDR3 is made up of 14 amino acids. Germline CDR1 is SGHRS and CDR2 is YFSETQ. The ends were cut back, 4 bases at V and 1 base at J, with 8 bases in the middle. CDR3 residues: CASSPSGTNEKLFF. The CDR3 region has the DNA TGCGCCAGCAGCCCCTCGGGAACTAATGAAAAACTGTTTTTT.

The chain combines TRBV4-1 with TRBJ1-2, with 9 nucleotides matching TRBD1. Germline V CDR1 and CDR2: MGHRA, YSYEKL. The trim removed 3 bases at V and 5 bases at J, leaving 1 base unmatched. There are 13 residues in the CDR3. CDR3 nucleotide sequence: TGCGCCAGCAGCCACGACAGGGGGTATGGCTACACCTTC. The encoded protein is CASSHDRGYGYTF.

This clone was recorded only once. The rearrangement uses TRBV12-3 or TRBV12-4 and TRBJ1-1; D is undetermined. Trimming took off 1 base at V and 2 bases at J, with 5 bases between the two ends. The CDR3 extends over 13 amino acids. CDR3 DNA: TGTGCCAGCAGTTTAGGGGCCAACACTGAAGCTTTCTTT. Translating gives CASSLGANTEAFF.

This sequence joins TRBV19 and TRBJ1-1; weak D call: TRBD1 (6 bases). Germline V gene lookup returns CDR1 LNHDA and CDR2 SQIVND (reference sequence). The CDR3 length is 14 residues. V was cut by 5 bases and J by 1 base, with 11 bases left in between. This chain's CDR3 is CASSSGARNTEAFF. The CDR3 region has the DNA TGTGCCAGTAGTTCAGGGGCTAGGAACACTGAAGCTTTCTTT.

V is TRBV18 and J is TRBJ1-4; tentative D call: TRBD1 (6 bases). The CDR3 has 14 residues. Germline lookup yields CDR1 KGHSH and CDR2 LQKENI. V lost 3 bases to trimming and J lost 8 bases, with 13 bases between them. The CDR3 coding sequence is TGTGCCAGCTCACCTTGGGCAGGGGACGAAAAACTGTTTTTT. This sequence encodes CASSPWAGDEKLFF.

This clone came up a few times. The rearrangement links TRBV19 to TRBJ1-2, with TRBD1 matching over 7 bases. The junction had 10 bases not matched to a gene; V was cut back by 0 bases and J by 3 bases. CDR3 length: 17 residues. CDR1 is LNHDA, CDR2 SQIVND, per germline (reference sequence). CDR3 in DNA: TGTGCCAGTAGTATAGATCCCGGGACAGTAGGGGACTATGGCTACACCTTC. Translating gives CASSIDPGTVGDYGYTF.

The V and J genes are TRBV6-6 and TRBJ1-4, with 7 nucleotides matching TRBD1. CDR1 and CDR2 from the germline V gene are MNHNY and SVGAGI (reference sequence). J lost 4 bases, V lost 5 bases, and 7 bases had no gene match. The CDR3 has 15 residues. Here the CDR3 reads CASSQGGAGNEKLFF. CDR3 bases: TGTGCCAGCAGTCAGGGGGGGGCGGGTAATGAAAAACTGTTTTTT.

This sequence joins TRBV6-6 and TRBJ1-5; no clear D gene. The CDR3 has 14 amino acids. Trimming cost V 6 bases and J 3 bases, with 12 bases left between them. Germline-derived CDR1 and CDR2 are MNHNY and SVGAGI (reference sequence). Here the CDR3 DNA reads TGTGCCAGCAGAGACGCCAGGCTCAATCAGCCCCAGCATTTT. Translating gives CASRDARLNQPQHF.

A remark on this clone: This sample also contains other DNA sequences that code for the same CDR3. The chain couples TRBV2 to TRBJ1-4; 8 bases align to TRBD1. Germline trimming cut 4 bases from V and 5 bases from J; bases unmatched to any gene: 0. The length of the CDR3 is 13 residues. CDR1 is SNHLY, CDR2 FYNNEI, per germline. CDR3 bases: TGTGCCAGCAGTGGACAGGGGAATGAAAAACTGTTTTTT. Its protein product is CASSGQGNEKLFF.